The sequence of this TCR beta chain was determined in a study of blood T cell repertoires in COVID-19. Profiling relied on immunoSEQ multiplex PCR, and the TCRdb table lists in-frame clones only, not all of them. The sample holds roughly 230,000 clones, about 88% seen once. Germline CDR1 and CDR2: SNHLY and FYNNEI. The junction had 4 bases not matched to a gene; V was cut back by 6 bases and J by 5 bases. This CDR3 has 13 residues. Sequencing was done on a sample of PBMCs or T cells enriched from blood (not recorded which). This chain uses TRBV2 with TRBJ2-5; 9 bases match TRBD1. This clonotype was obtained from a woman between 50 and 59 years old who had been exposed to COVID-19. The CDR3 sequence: CASRTGGWETQYF. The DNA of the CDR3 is TGTGCCAGCAGGACAGGGGGATGGGAGACCCAGTACTTC.